Included here is one T cell receptor beta chain sequence, with context. Its antigen is currently unknown. This sample stems from a study of response to subunit inactivated influenza vaccine. TCRdb used MiXCR to reprocess the RT-PCR reads, holding one entry per CDR3 protein. The sample has approximately 530,000 distinct CDR3 sequences; 6% to 9% are singletons. Findings and caveats of the study: Seasonal influenza vaccination, on each occasion, was suggested by the authors to recruit few new T cells.

Germline V gene sequence: CDR1 SNHLY, CDR2 FYNNEI. J was trimmed by 8 bases and V by 7 bases; bases with no gene match: 8. CDR3 length equals 13 residues. This clonotype originated in a man aged 50-75 years who received an inactivated influenza vaccine. Source: PBMCs from blood, taken roughly 24 months after vaccination. The chain uses TRBV2 and TRBJ2-1; 7 bases agree with TRBD2. The CDR3 DNA reads TGTGCCAGCATAGAGCGGGGTCTGGATGAGCAGTTCTTC. This encodes CASIERGLDEQFF.